The present TCR beta chain was sequenced within a study of chemoradiotherapy in HPV16-positive cancers. Findings and caveats of the study: Functional assays defining HPV-specific T cells used only a couple of HPV16-positive patients. Candidate HPV-specific clones and E7-related TCR motifs grew in tumor during treatment.

Turning to this clone: Its antigen is still unknown.

Repertoires were generated with immunoSEQ multiplex PCR, while TCRdb's copy carries only in-frame clones and drops some. The table has roughly 15,000 clones, approximately 80% seen once. Repeated repertoire sampling spanned the course of chemoradiotherapy. Germline values: CDR1 SGHVS, CDR2 FQNEAQ. V shed 2 bases and J shed 2 bases, with 4 bases lying between them. This CDR3 contains 12 residues. The clonotype comes from a human donor with HPV-associated anogenital cancer. This material was collected from a patient who underwent chemoradiotherapy. This chain joins TRBV7-8 and TRBJ2-7, with D uncertain. The CDR3, as DNA: TGTGCCAGCAGCTTATTGGCCTACGAGCAGTACTTC. Translated, it gives CASSLLAYEQYF. The entire variable domain, with the rest obtained from reference TRBV7-8 and TRBJ2-7, is as follows: GAGVSQSPRYKVAKRGQDVALRCDPISGHVSLFWYQQALGQGPEFLTYFQNEAQLDKSGLPSDRFFAERPEGSVSTLKIQRTQQEDSAVYLCASSLLAYEQYFGPGTRLTVT.